This T cell receptor (beta chain) was identified in a study of shared clonotypes between healthy human individuals. In the authors' workflow: ImmunoSEQ only sent back junction sequences with no quality scores, so filtering was done differently. This table comes from immunoSEQ multiplex PCR, and its TCRdb copy is limited to in-frame clones, with some not included. V and J calls and clone size follow that table, whereas D and trimming were derived from the DNA. This sample has fewer than 2.5 million clones; 93% occur once, and the top ten carry 0.36%. V shed 6 bases and J 6 bases; nucleotides not matched to a gene: 6. The CDR3 is 14 residues long. The V gene's germline CDR1 is MNHNS and CDR2 SASEGT. Worth noting for this clone: What it recognizes is unknown.

All of the donors resided in Nashville, Tennessee, and each was a Caucasian adult. From CD4+ cells came CD45RA+ naive and CD45RA-negative memory subsets. Overall study results and limits: Sorted-subset sequencing, rarefaction showed, was incomplete despite large depth.

The receptor was isolated from a man aged 18 to 35 in good health. Some clones in this sample may be carry-over from other donors' samples. Sequencing was done on a sample of naive CD4+ T cells from PBMCs. Subset denoted: CD45RA+ positively selected. The rearrangement joins TRBV6-1 to TRBJ2-3; 10 bases agree with TRBD1. The DNA of the CDR3 is TGTGCCAGCAGCGACAGGGGGCGGTCGGATACGCAGTATTTT. Its protein is CASSDRGRSDTQYF.